These 14 T cell receptor beta chains originate from one sample sequenced in a study of cytomegalovirus exposure and HLA in healthy donors. Researchers ran the PCR with 60 Vbeta and 13 Jbeta primers. Generated by immunoSEQ multiplex PCR, the TCRdb table keeps only in-frame clones and is missing some. Found here are 150,000 to 200,000 clones, under 80% of them singletons; the top ten hold 2.5% to 3%. Material for sequencing was PBMCs. The receptors stem from a man aged 35 to 55 in good health and CMV-seronegative.

CDR3 region: CASSSRTASQETQYF. CDR3 in DNA: TGTGCCAGCAGTTCCCGGACAGCCAGCCAAGAGACCCAGTACTTC. The chain joins TRBV13 to TRBJ2-5; a weak D match, TRBD1 (6 bases). The V and J ends lost 6 bases and 1 base respectively, with 15 bases between them. The germline gives CDR1 PRHDT, CDR2 FYEKMQ (reference sequence). The CDR3 length is 15 residues.

The rearrangement uses TRBV25-1 and TRBJ2-2, with TRBD1 matching 10 bases. CDR1 and CDR2 from the germline V gene are MGHDK and SYGVNS. With V trimmed by 4 bases and J by 1 base, 9 bases remained unmatched. This CDR3 comprises 18 residues. DNA for the CDR3: TGTGCCAGCAGTGGTGACAGGGGGCTCCTGAGGAACACCGGGGAGCTGTTTTTT. This codes for CASSGDRGLLRNTGELFF. Complete variable domain (other parts from reference TRBV25-1 and TRBJ2-2): EADIYQTPRYLVIGTGKKITLECSQTMGHDKMYWYQQDPGMELHLIHYSYGVNSTEKGDLSSESTVSRIRTEHFPLTLESARPSHTSQYLCASSGDRGLLRNTGELFFGEGSRLTVL.

J is TRBJ2-1 and V is TRBV6-1; 10 nucleotides match TRBD2. The CDR3 is 14 residues long. The germline V gene encodes CDR1 MNHNS and CDR2 SASEGT. The trim removed 7 bases at V and 5 bases at J, leaving 5 bases unmatched. The CDR3 here is CASIGLAADNEQFF. In DNA, the CDR3 is TGTGCCAGCATTGGACTAGCGGCGGACAATGAGCAGTTCTTC.

The table lists this clone with a count of one. This chain links TRBV7-2 with TRBJ1-4; D is unclear. The germline V and J ends were trimmed by 1 base and 6 bases, with 12 bases remaining between them. The CDR3 length is 15 residues. Per the germline V gene, CDR1 is SGHTA and CDR2 is FQGNSA. The CDR3 loop reads CASSLGGRRDEKLFF. Written as DNA, the CDR3 is TGTGCCAGCAGCTTAGGAGGGAGAAGGGATGAAAAACTGTTTTTT.

The CDR3 coding sequence is TGTGCCAGCAGCTTCCTCCGAGACCTCAAGGGGAACACCATATATTTT. Translation gives CASSFLRDLKGNTIYF. The chain links TRBV5-6 to TRBJ1-3, with D perhaps matching TRBD1 (5 bases). The V gene's germline CDR1 is SGHDT and CDR2 YYEEEE. The ends were cut back, 2 bases at V and 7 bases at J, with 19 bases in the middle. There are 16 residues in the CDR3.

This rearrangement joins TRBV28 to TRBJ1-6; 8 positions agree with TRBD1. Per germline, CDR1 MDHEN and CDR2 SYDVKM. Trimming cost V 8 bases and J 10 bases; bases outside gene matches: 13. The CDR3 is 15 amino acids. CDR3 loop: CASGFPGQGSSPLHF. In DNA, the CDR3 is TGTGCCAGCGGATTTCCTGGACAGGGAAGCTCACCCCTCCACTTT.

The rearrangement uses TRBV6-5 and TRBJ2-3; 11 nucleotides line up with TRBD1. The CDR3 covers 14 residues. V was pared by 2 bases and J by 5 bases, with 0 bases of the junction left unmatched. The germline V gene has CDR1 MNHEY and CDR2 SVGAGI. The CDR3, as DNA: TGTGCCAGCAGTTACGGGACAGGGGGAGATACGCAGTATTTT. Residues: CASSYGTGGDTQYF.

The chain recombines TRBV5-6 with TRBJ2-5; a weak D match, TRBD2 (6 bases). Trimming cost V 4 bases and J 5 bases, with 15 bases left between them. The CDR3 consists of 14 residues. Germline CDR1 and CDR2: SGHDT and YYEEEE. The CDR3 region has the DNA TGTGCCAGCAGCCGTCGAGGGCTAGCGGAGACCCAGTACTTC. Translation gives CASSRRGLAETQYF.

The V gene is TRBV14, the J gene TRBJ1-1, with D hard to call. Trimming left V 1 base short and J 11 bases short, with 14 bases between. This CDR3 is built from 13 residues. Germline CDR1 and CDR2: SGHDN and FVKESK. The CDR3 DNA sequence: TGTGCCAGCAGCCAAGGGCGGTCCTCGGGGGCTTTCTTT. Its protein product is CASSQGRSSGAFF. Drawing the rest from reference TRBV14 and TRBJ1-1, the complete variable domain is EAGVTQFPSHSVIEKGQTVTLRCDPISGHDNLYWYRRVMGKEIKFLLHFVKESKQDESGMPNNRFLAERTGGTYSTLKVQPAELEDSGVYFCASSQGRSSGAFFGQGTRLTVV.

This clone was seen more than once but under ten times. The chain is built from TRBV2 and TRBJ2-7; D gene uncertain. Germline assignment: CDR1 SNHLY and CDR2 FYNNEI. V lost 2 bases and J 0 bases, leaving 14 bases between the germline ends. This CDR3 is built from 16 residues. CDR3 DNA sequence: TGTGCCAGCAGTGAACCCATGCAGGCCATCTCCTACGAGCAGTACTTC. Amino acids: CASSEPMQAISYEQYF.

This clone was seen a few times. The V and J genes are TRBV30 and TRBJ2-3; TRBD2 aligns across 8 bases. After removal of 2 bases from V and 2 bases from J, the junction contained 12 bases not matched to a gene. The CDR3 is 17 amino acids. Germline CDR1 and CDR2: GTSNPN and SVGIG (reference sequence). The CDR3 region has the DNA TGTGCCTGGAGTCAAACCCCCGGGGGGGCGGTCACAGATACGCAGTATTTT. Protein sequence: CAWSQTPGGAVTDTQYF.

This clone has a single count. V usage is TRBV7-9 and J usage is TRBJ2-7, with 7 bases matching TRBD1. CDR3 length equals 14 residues. V was clipped by 2 bases and J by 6 bases; unmatched bases: 7. Per the germline V gene, CDR1 is SEHNR and CDR2 is FQNEAQ (reference sequence). In DNA, the CDR3 is TGTGCCAGCAGCTTACAGGGGGAAGTCCGCGAGCAGTACTTC. It specifies CASSLQGEVREQYF.

The chain recombines TRBV4-2 with TRBJ1-3; no firm D call. Germline V lookup: CDR1 LGHNA, CDR2 YNFKEQ. This CDR3 contains 15 residues. V gave up 5 bases and J gave up 0 bases, with 11 bases separating them. The CDR3 loop is CASSIPGDSGNTIYF. The CDR3 bases are TGTGCCAGCAGCATCCCCGGGGACTCTGGAAACACCATATATTTT.

This chain links TRBV2 with TRBJ2-7; the D gene is possibly TRBD1 (6 bases). CDR3 length: 14 residues. From germline, CDR1 is SNHLY and CDR2 FYNNEI. Trimming removed 6 bases at V and 4 bases at J, with 16 bases between. CDR3 sequence reads: CASSTGTHSYEQYF. The CDR3, as DNA: TGTGCCAGCAGCACCGGGACACACTCTTACGAGCAGTACTTC. The whole variable domain, remainder taken from reference TRBV2 and TRBJ2-7, is EPEVTQTPSHQVTQMGQEVILRCVPISNHLYFYWYRQILGQKVEFLVSFYNNEISEKSEIFDDQFSVERPDGSNFTLKIRSTKLEDSAMYFCASSTGTHSYEQYFGPGTRLTVT.